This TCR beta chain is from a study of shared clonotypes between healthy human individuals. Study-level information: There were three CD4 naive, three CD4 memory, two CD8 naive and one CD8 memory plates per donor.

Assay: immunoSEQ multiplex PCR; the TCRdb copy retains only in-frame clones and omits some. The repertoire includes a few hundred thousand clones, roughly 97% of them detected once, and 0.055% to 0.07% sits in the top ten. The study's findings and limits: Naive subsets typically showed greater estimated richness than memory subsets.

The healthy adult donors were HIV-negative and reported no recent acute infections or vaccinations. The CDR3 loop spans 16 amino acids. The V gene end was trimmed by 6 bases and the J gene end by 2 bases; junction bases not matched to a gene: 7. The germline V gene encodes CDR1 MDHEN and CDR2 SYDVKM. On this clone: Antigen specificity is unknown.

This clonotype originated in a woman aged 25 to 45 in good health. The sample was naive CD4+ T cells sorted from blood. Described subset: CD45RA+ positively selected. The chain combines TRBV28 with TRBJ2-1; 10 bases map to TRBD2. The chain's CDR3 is CASRPPSGSPYNEQFF. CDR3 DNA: TGTGCCAGCAGACCCCCTAGCGGGAGTCCCTACAATGAGCAGTTCTTC.